A single sample is the source of the 6 T cell receptor beta chains below, sequenced in a study of blood T cells in healthy people across ages (dated by TCRdb to 2015 to 2017). Libraries were made using 5' RACE. Sequencing used an Illumina HiSeq 2500. A second roughly 7 to 11 cycle PCR used a sample-barcoded 5' primer and a J-beta primer mix. TCRdb reran the public reads through fastp at Q25 and MiXCR, keeping productive beta chains. All rows with the same CDR3 protein become a single entry with the most common DNA and genes. This sample has roughly 1.7 million distinct CDR3 sequences in its table, and roughly 32% of those were observed once. About 11% of the sample goes to the ten largest clones. The sequencing input was blood. These receptors were obtained from a woman aged 30 to 39 in good health.

The rearrangement uses TRBV20-1 and TRBJ2-3; tentative D call: TRBD2 (6 bases). From germline, CDR1 is DFQATT and CDR2 SNEGSKA (reference sequence). CDR3 length equals 17 residues. V was pared by 2 bases and J by 2 bases, with 20 bases between. CDR3 bases: TGCAGTGCTAGATTCCCCCCTCAAGCGGGCCTCACAGATACGCAGTATTTT. Amino acid sequence: CSARFPPQAGLTDTQYF.

The V call is TRBV2, the J call TRBJ2-1; either TRBD1 or TRBD2 may fit D (5 bases each). Trimming pared 0 bases from V and 6 bases from J, leaving 12 bases between. CDR3 length equals 15 residues. The germline V gene encodes CDR1 SNHLY and CDR2 FYNNEI. The CDR3 here is CASSEASRGSNEQFF. DNA for the CDR3: TGTGCCAGCAGTGAAGCGTCGAGGGGTAGCAATGAGCAGTTCTTC. The full variable domain, rest sourced from reference TRBV2 and TRBJ2-1, is EPEVTQTPSHQVTQMGQEVILRCVPISNHLYFYWYRQILGQKVEFLVSFYNNEISEKSEIFDDQFSVERPDGSNFTLKIRSTKLEDSAMYFCASSEASRGSNEQFFGPGTRLTVL.

The chain is built from TRBV9 and TRBJ2-1, with TRBD2 matching 10 bases. Germline lookup yields CDR1 SGDLS and CDR2 YYNGEE. This CDR3 region has 18 residues. J gave up 4 bases and V 0 bases, and 10 bases lay outside the gene matches. CDR3 loop: CASSVALASGGAYNEQFF. CDR3 nucleotide sequence: TGTGCCAGCAGCGTAGCTCTAGCTAGCGGGGGTGCATACAATGAGCAGTTCTTC.

This clonotype was recorded a few times. This rearrangement joins TRBV12-5 to TRBJ1-1, with 8 bases aligning to TRBD1. The CDR3 covers 12 residues. The V gene end was trimmed by 1 base and the J gene end by 11 bases; junction bases not matched to a gene: 3. Per germline, CDR1 LGHNT and CDR2 FRNRAP. This chain's CDR3 is CASGLEDRVAFF. CDR3 in DNA: TGTGCTAGTGGTTTGGAGGACAGGGTGGCTTTCTTT.

This chain links TRBV10-3 with TRBJ1-2; a possible D gene is TRBD1 (5 bases). V lost 5 bases, J lost 3 bases, and 10 bases lay in between. Germline assignment: CDR1 ENHRY and CDR2 SYGVKD. CDR3 size: 13 residues. The CDR3 is CAISPAGDYGYTF. CDR3 bases: TGTGCCATCAGTCCTGCGGGGGACTATGGCTACACCTTC.

The V and J genes are TRBV13 and TRBJ1-3; D remains ambiguous. CDR3 length: 14 residues. Germline assignment: CDR1 PRHDT and CDR2 FYEKMQ (reference sequence). V lost 7 bases and J lost 0, with 10 bases in between. The CDR3 region is CASTIRGSGNTIYF. In DNA form, the CDR3 reads TGTGCCAGCACCATCCGGGGCTCTGGAAACACCATATATTTT.